These T cell receptor beta chains were read from a single sample in a study of neoadjuvant nivolumab and ipilimumab in lung cancer. The method was immunoSEQ multiplex PCR; TCRdb's version includes in-frame clones alone and lacks a portion of them. Of 26,000 or so clones in the sample, 75% to 85% were seen once. Sequenced here: tumor tissue, sampled after neoadjuvant nivolumab, alone or with ipilimumab, at or shortly before surgery. These receptors came from an adult with non-small cell lung cancer. CDR3s include the opening cysteine and the closing phenylalanine or tryptophan.

CDR3aa: CASSAGPYNSPLHF
v_gene: TRBV6-1

CDR3aa: CASSGGGNEQYF
v_gene: TRBV9

CDR3aa: CASKKEGAYEQYF
v_gene: TRBV7-9

CDR3aa: CATSREGDSYEQYF
v_gene: TRBV15

CDR3aa: CASSFGTGLIQPQHF
v_gene: TRBV28

CDR3aa: CASSQNLGQISSGANVLTF
v_gene: TRBV4-3

CDR3aa: CASSTGLAGPFQETQYF
v_gene: TRBV5-1

CDR3aa: CASNLAGISGQAGELFF
v_gene: TRBV11-2

CDR3aa: CASSLMSRGTGNSPLHF
v_gene: TRBV5-1

CDR3aa: CASSDTTELTEAFF
v_gene: TRBV6-6

CDR3aa: CASSDLGQGFYFNSYNEQFF
v_gene: TRBV6-1

CDR3aa: CASSLVLGGSYEQYF
v_gene: TRBV7-2

CDR3aa: CASALAEFYNEQFF
v_gene: TRBV6-6

CDR3aa: CASSPGLDTQYF
v_gene: TRBV18